Listed here are 11 T cell receptor beta chains from one sample, sequenced in a study of cytomegalovirus exposure and HLA in healthy donors. The PCR was carried out with 60 Vbeta primers and 13 Jbeta primers. The protocol was immunoSEQ multiplex PCR, while the TCRdb copy is restricted to in-frame clones and leaves out a portion. The table records some 150,000 clones, about 65% of them present only once. The sample consisted of PBMCs. The source is a woman younger than 45 in good health and CMV-seronegative.

The J gene is TRBJ1-1, the V gene TRBV11-2; 10 positions agree with TRBD1. J gave up 4 bases and V 8 bases, and 4 bases lay outside the gene matches. The CDR3 runs to 13 residues. Germline CDR1 and CDR2: SGHAT and FQNNGV. CDR3 DNA sequence: TGTGCCAGCGGGGGACAGGGGCGCACTGAAGCTTTCTTT. It translates to CASGGQGRTEAFF.

Note on this clone: Within the sample, other DNA sequences also encode this same CDR3. The rearrangement links TRBV7-9 to TRBJ2-7, with D possibly TRBD2 on 6 matching bases. CDR3 length: 13 amino acids. Germline V CDR1 and CDR2: SEHNR, FQNEAQ (reference sequence). Trimming shortened V by 2 bases and J by 3 bases, and 8 bases separated the two germline ends. The DNA for the CDR3 is TGTGCCAGCAGCTTATCCGGGGGCTACGAGCAGTACTTC. This sequence encodes CASSLSGGYEQYF.

The table lists this clone with a few counts. The chain is built from TRBV14 and TRBJ2-6, with a tentative D call TRBD1 (6 bases). The germline V gene has CDR1 SGHDN and CDR2 FVKESK. This CDR3 contains 16 residues. V was trimmed by 2 bases and J by 3 bases, leaving 11 bases between them. The CDR3 DNA is TGTGCCAGCAGCCAAACCACAGGGAGTGGGGCCAACGTCCTGACTTTC. Protein: CASSQTTGSGANVLTF.

This clone was counted only a few times. The chain carries TRBV7-9 and TRBJ2-7, with 7 positions matching TRBD1. Germline CDR1 SEHNR, CDR2 FQNEAQ (reference sequence). The CDR3 length is 14 residues. The V gene end was trimmed by 3 bases and the J gene end by 4 bases; junction bases not matched to a gene: 6. For the CDR3, the DNA is TGTGCCAGCAGCTTGACAGGGATCGTGTACGAGCAGTACTTC. Translation: CASSLTGIVYEQYF.

This rearrangement joins TRBV5-4 to TRBJ1-1; 10 bases align to TRBD1. CDR3 size: 17 residues. Unmatched junction bases numbered 14, after V lost 5 bases and J lost 4 bases. The V gene's germline CDR1 is SGHNT and CDR2 YYREEE (reference sequence). DNA of the CDR3: TGTGCCAGCAGTCCCGGGACAGGGGATTTCAGACGCACTGAAGCTTTCTTT. This translates into CASSPGTGDFRRTEAFF.

The J gene is TRBJ1-6, the V gene TRBV4-1; D is uncertain. The length of the CDR3 is 15 residues. CDR1 is MGHRA and CDR2 is YSYEKL in the germline V gene. The V gene lost 3 bases and the J gene lost 7 bases, with 13 bases spanning the gap. The CDR3 region is CASSHITAENSPLHF. The DNA for the CDR3 is TGCGCCAGCAGCCACATAACAGCGGAAAATTCACCCCTCCACTTT.

V gene TRBV4-3 combines with J gene TRBJ1-6; a possible D gene is TRBD1 (5 bases). The V and J ends lost 0 bases and 4 bases respectively, with 10 bases between them. CDR1 and CDR2 (germline): LGHNA, YSLEER. This CDR3 has 16 amino acids. CDR3 residues: CASSQETEFYNSPLHF. CDR3 bases: TGCGCCAGCAGCCAAGAGACAGAATTTTATAATTCACCCCTCCACTTT.

The chain carries TRBV6-5 and TRBJ2-1; the match to TRBD2 covers 9 bases. This CDR3 region has 13 residues. The trim removed 8 bases at V and 5 bases at J, leaving 4 bases unmatched. Germline lookup yields CDR1 MNHEY and CDR2 SVGAGI. CDR3 sequence reads: CASGAGGNNEQFF. CDR3 nucleotide sequence: TGTGCCAGCGGAGCGGGAGGAAACAATGAGCAGTTCTTC.

This clone was seen a handful of times. This chain uses TRBV10-3 with TRBJ2-7; 8 positions agree with TRBD1. V shed 10 bases and J 6 bases; nucleotides not matched to a gene: 11. CDR1 is ENHRY, CDR2 SYGVKD, per germline. The CDR3 covers 13 residues. CDR3 coding DNA: TGTGCCACCTGGACAGGGACGTCGGTCGAGCAGTACTTC. Residues: CATWTGTSVEQYF.

The J gene is TRBJ1-2, the V gene TRBV19; 7 bases line up with TRBD1. Looked up from germline, CDR1 is LNHDA and CDR2 is SQIVND (reference sequence). Germline trimming cut 3 bases from V and 4 bases from J; bases unmatched to any gene: 8. The CDR3 is made up of 15 amino acids. CDR3 nucleotides: TGTGCCAGTAGTATCGACAGGGATAGAGGCTATGGCTACACCTTC. It specifies CASSIDRDRGYGYTF.

The CDR3 sequence: CASSLGVPTGELFF. CDR3 DNA sequence: TGTGCCAGCAGCCTAGGCGTACCGACCGGGGAGCTGTTTTTT. The chain combines TRBV7-8 with TRBJ2-2, with D hard to call. CDR3 length equals 14 residues. The germline CDR1 and CDR2 sequences are SGHVS and FQNEAQ. V was shortened by 5 bases and J by 5 bases, with 12 bases between the two germline ends.